This T cell receptor (beta chain) derives from a study of OX40 agonist ivuxolimab in advanced cancers. Whole-study context: Each patient was given ivuxolimab into a vein every 2 weeks, at 0.01 to 10 mg/kg. Study-level results: Some patients who did not respond also had low normalized T-cell clonal expansion.

Clones were read by immunoSEQ multiplex PCR, and TCRdb kept only the in-frame ones, dropping some. The data hold 60,000 to 90,000 clones, with around 80% observed a single time. A word on this clone: Its antigen is as yet unknown.

V dropped 2 bases and J dropped 1; count of bases not matched to a gene: 2. From germline, CDR1 is SGDLS and CDR2 YYNGEE. This CDR3 is built from 14 residues. Blood got drawn at baseline, again on cycle 4 day 1, and then on cycle 7 day 1. The TCR originated in an adult with an advanced solid tumor such as melanoma, head and neck, liver or kidney cancer. The genes are TRBV9 and TRBJ2-5; 7 nucleotides align to TRBD2. The sequencing here drew on CD4+ or CD8+ T cells sorted from blood, taken in a trial of the OX40 agonist ivuxolimab. The CDR3 nucleotides are TGTGCCAGCAGCGTTGGGACTACCCAAGAGACCCAGTACTTC. Translated, it gives CASSVGTTQETQYF.